This paragraph reports one T cell receptor beta chain. The PCR made use of 60 Vbeta and 13 Jbeta primers. Method: immunoSEQ multiplex PCR; TCRdb's copy keeps in-frame clones and lacks some. The sample consists of about 99,000 clones, around 66% of them appearing once. V shed 2 bases and J 3 bases; nucleotides not matched to a gene: 5. The CDR3 is 15 amino acids. Germline V lookup: CDR1 SGHRS, CDR2 YFSETQ. The data belong to a study of cytomegalovirus exposure and HLA in healthy donors. The sample consisted of PBMCs. The chain carries TRBV5-1 and TRBJ2-3, with 8 bases identical to TRBD2. The source is a woman between 50 and 59 years old in good health and CMV-seronegative. CDR3 nucleotides: TGCGCCAGCAGCTTTAGCGGGGAGAGAACAGATACGCAGTATTTT. It codes for CASSFSGERTDTQYF.